Listed below are T cell receptor beta chains from one sample, sequenced in a study of identifying expanded T cells in peripheral blood. Profiling relied on immunoSEQ multiplex PCR, and the TCRdb table lists in-frame clones only, not all of them. The data hold around 94,000 clones, with approximately 85% observed a single time. Sequencing was carried out using blood. These receptor sequences come from a person aged 18 to 75 in good health. Each CDR3 is given with its conserved first and last residue. The D gene is left open where the match is weak. Expanded clones get a size class; other rows say once, few or many, or leave the size out.

J gene,clone size,D gene,V gene,CDR3 DNA,CDR3 protein
TRBJ1-1,few,TRBD1,TRBV7-3,TGTGCCAGCAGCCCCGGGACAGGGGGACTAAGATGGAACACTGAAGCTTTCTTT,CASSPGTGGLRWNTEAFF
TRBJ1-4,-,-,TRBV30,TGTGCCTGGGAACCGGGACGAGGCGGTGAAAAACTGTTTTTT,CAWEPGRGGEKLFF
TRBJ1-5,-,-,TRBV27,TGTGCCAGCAGTTTATCGGGGCTGGGGACCCAGCATTTT,CASSLSGLGTQHF
TRBJ1-5,-,-,TRBV4-1,TGCGCCAGCAGCCAGGGTCGGCACAAGTTCAATCAGCCCCAGCATTTT,CASSQGRHKFNQPQHF
TRBJ2-7,-,-,TRBV7-2,TGTGCCAGCAGCTTAGAACACCAGTCCTACGAGCAGTACTTC,CASSLEHQSYEQYF
TRBJ2-5,-,-,TRBV30,TGTGCCTGGAGTGGATTTCAAGAGACCCAGTACTTC,CAWSGFQETQYF
TRBJ2-2,-,-,TRBV6-5,TGTGCCAGCAGTAAAGGGGCCACCGGGGAGCTGTTTTTT,CASSKGATGELFF
TRBJ2-5,-,-,TRBV18,TGTGCCAGCTCGACGATGGGACTCCAAGAGACCCAGTACTTC,CASSTMGLQETQYF
TRBJ1-1,once,-,TRBV5-1,TGCGCCAGCCGGGACACCCTTAACACTGAAGCTTTCTTT,CASRDTLNTEAFF
TRBJ2-7,-,-,TRBV2,TGTGCCAGCACCAAAGCAAGAGGAGGCTACGAGCAGTACTTC,CASTKARGGYEQYF
TRBJ1-1,-,-,TRBV7-2,TGTGCCAGCAGCCTACACAGGAATTTAGAAGCTTTCTTT,CASSLHRNLEAFF
TRBJ1-2,-,-,TRBV9,TGTGCCAGCAGCGCATCGGACCGTGACATCTATGGCTACACCTTC,CASSASDRDIYGYTF
TRBJ2-6,-,-,TRBV4-1,TGCGCCAGCAGCCCGAAGCCGCACGCTACCGCTGGGGCCAACGTCCTGACTTTC,CASSPKPHATAGANVLTF
TRBJ1-5,few,-,TRBV2,TGTGCCAGCAGTGAGTGGCTACAGGTCAATCAGCCCCAGCATTTT,CASSEWLQVNQPQHF
TRBJ1-1,-,TRBD1,TRBV11-3,TGTGCCAGCAGCTTAAAACAGGGGGCACTTTCCAACACTGAAGCTTTCTTT,CASSLKQGALSNTEAFF
TRBJ2-7,-,-,TRBV5-6,TGTGCCAGCAGCCAGGGTAGGGTCCACGAGCAGTACTTC,CASSQGRVHEQYF
TRBJ2-5,once,TRBD1,TRBV5-1,TGCGCCAGCAGCTCTTGGACAGGTTCACAAGAGACCCAGTACTTC,CASSSWTGSQETQYF
TRBJ1-2,-,-,TRBV6-5,TGTGCCAGCAGTTACTTGCAGGGTAGTGGCTACACCTTC,CASSYLQGSGYTF
TRBJ2-7,few,TRBD2,TRBV7-2,TGTGCCAGCAGCTTAGTGGGGACTAGCCAGTACGAGCAGTACTTC,CASSLVGTSQYEQYF
TRBJ1-1,-,TRBD1,TRBV11-3,TGTGCCAGCAGCTTAGAAGAGGGGGCTCGGGCTTTCTTT,CASSLEEGARAFF
TRBJ1-1,many,-,TRBV7-9,TGTGCCAGCAGCCCTAGTGGGAACACTGAAGCTTTCTTT,CASSPSGNTEAFF
TRBJ2-7,-,TRBD1,TRBV7-3,TGTGCCAGCAGCGTGGACAGGGCCTACGAGCAGTACTTC,CASSVDRAYEQYF
TRBJ1-2,-,TRBD1,TRBV6-1,TGTGCCAGCCACCCGGGACAGCCTTTCTATGGCTACACCTTC,CASHPGQPFYGYTF
TRBJ2-7,-,TRBD1,TRBV6-6,TGTGCCAGCAGTTCCACAGGGGGCTGGAACGACGAGCAGTACTTC,CASSSTGGWNDEQYF
TRBJ1-4,-,TRBD1,TRBV5-1,TGCGCCAGCAGCCTTCGCAGGGGGGGATTTAATGAAAAACTGTTTTTT,CASSLRRGGFNEKLFF
TRBJ2-7,-,TRBD1,TRBV19,TGTGCCAGTAGTCCCTGGGACAGGGCCTACGAGCAGTACTTC,CASSPWDRAYEQYF
TRBJ2-3,-,-,TRBV5-1,TGCGCCAGCAGCTTGGAGAGGAGGTTAGATACGCAGTATTTT,CASSLERRLDTQYF
TRBJ1-2,-,-,TRBV6-5,TGTGCCAGCAGCCCAAGTAGTTATGGCTACACCTTC,CASSPSSYGYTF
TRBJ2-2,-,-,TRBV11-2,TGTGCCAGCAGCCCTGTCGTGGATTGGGCCACCGGGGAGCTGTTTTTT,CASSPVVDWATGELFF
TRBJ1-1,-,TRBD1,TRBV30,TGTGCCTGTCTAACTTTCGACAGGGAGAACACTGAAGCTTTCTTT,CACLTFDRENTEAFF
TRBJ2-1,-,-,TRBV14,TGTGCCAGCAGCCCTCTGGGCAATGAGCAGTTCTTC,CASSPLGNEQFF
TRBJ1-1,-,-,TRBV30,TGTGCCGGCAGGGAGAACACTGAAGCTTTCTTT,CAGRENTEAFF
TRBJ2-3,-,-,TRBV11-1,TGTGCCAGCAGCTTAGACAGCACAGATACGCAGTATTTT,CASSLDSTDTQYF
TRBJ1-1,few,TRBD1,TRBV7-9,TGTGCCAGCAGCCCCCGGGACAGCATGAACACTGAAGCTTTCTTT,CASSPRDSMNTEAFF
TRBJ1-2,few,-,TRBV7-9,TGTGCCAGCAGCTTCCCAGGGAACTATGGCTACACCTTC,CASSFPGNYGYTF
TRBJ2-1,-,-,TRBV11-3,TGTGCCAGCAGCTTTGGGACCGGGGGAGGAGAGCAGTTCTTC,CASSFGTGGGEQFF
TRBJ2-3,-,TRBD2,TRBV5-5,TGTGCCAGCAGTCGCAGCGGGGGGCAGCAGTATTTT,CASSRSGGQQYF
TRBJ1-5,-,TRBD1,TRBV12-5,TGTGCTAGTGAGGCCGGGACAGGGCCTCAGCCCCAGCATTTT,CASEAGTGPQPQHF
TRBJ1-2,-,-,TRBV20-1,TGCAGTATAACGGACGGGTATGGCTACACCTTC,CSITDGYGYTF
TRBJ2-3,-,-,TRBV10-3,TGTGCCACCGGTGGGGGTGGATATTCCACAGATACGCAGTATTTT,CATGGGGYSTDTQYF
TRBJ1-2,-,-,TRBV27,TGTGCCAGCAGGCTAATCGGACAGTTCTATGGCTACACCTTC,CASRLIGQFYGYTF